The sequence of this TCR beta chain was determined in a study of cytomegalovirus exposure and HLA in healthy donors (dated by TCRdb to between 2016 and 2019). For the wider study: In an earlier analysis of 550 to 750 of the donors, about 270 Gb of sequence data and some 120 million unique TCR beta sequences from about 179 million T cells were reported. An early release that covered fewer than 800 HLA-typed donors contained approximately 300 gigabases of sequencing data and about 84 million unique TCR sequences. The genetic ancestry cluster associated with self-reported Caucasian donors included about 81% of the roughly 380 genotyped donors. The study aimed to test whether cataloging public T cell receptors could reveal signatures of past pathogen exposure. The study profiled the T cell repertoires of hundreds of subjects by immunosequencing and related them to cytomegalovirus serostatus. Besides the first cohort of 550 to 750 subjects, a separate validation cohort made up of roughly 130 different subjects was used. High-throughput TCR immunosequencing, statistical association of individual TCRs with disease status, and machine learning were combined to predict cytomegalovirus infection status. In a later analysis, previously published TCR beta repertoires from several hundred donors were re-analyzed and high-resolution HLA genotyping was added so that TCR occurrence patterns could be studied. Rather than drawing on any new phenotypic data, the later analysis identified candidate immune exposures from TCR beta sequences and the way those sequences occurred across donors. An earlier analysis of fewer than 700 of the donors applied high-throughput TCR beta sequencing to assess whether each TCR beta V gene segment acted as functional or pseudogenic. Donor age, sex, ethnicity and CMV serostatus were compiled together with the repertoire data. A later genetic analysis took genome-wide SNP genotypes for about 65% of the roughly 670 donors and used that subset as a discovery cohort. Every repertoire in the discovery cohort had been generated on one and the same sequencing platform. Both class I and class II loci were covered by HLA typing, at four-digit resolution. Typing coverage varied by locus: roughly 620-640 donors for A, B, C, DRB1 and DQB1; more than 500 for DQA1; over 600 for DPA1; approximately 470 for DPB1. Because of strong linkage in the cohort, roughly five DR-DQ haplotypes were treated as single units for association and clustering. Among under 450 genotyped donors of the cohort, an average of 235,054 unique TCR beta nucleotide sequences were sequenced per donor, about a sixth of them non-productive.

Study-wide conclusions, independent of this receptor: For the cohort, immune exposure information was limited to CMV serostatus. Linkage disequilibrium might explain the correlated functional status among segregating V segments, but an unknown experimental factor could not be excluded. According to a later analysis, most CMV-associated TCR beta chains appeared to be HLA-restricted, and the HLA associations seemed to be driven largely by CMV exposure. Compared with equally common non-associated chains, HLA-associated TCR beta chains in a later analysis were more clonally expanded and had lower generation probabilities. In the study, approximately 160 TCR beta chains were listed as associated with cytomegalovirus. The cohort was sequenced for TCR beta chains only, and without alpha or paired-chain data the features that could be detected were limited. A later genetic analysis associated a missense DCLRE1C variant with V-gene and J-gene trimming of TCR beta chains, and an independent cohort replicated the association. A further reported finding was that TCR beta sequences accurately predicted the HLA-A and HLA-B alleles for most subjects in the first cohort. The 87-base-pair reads could not distinguish some IMGT-functional V segments, including TRBV6-2 and TRBV6-3, so those segments were excluded. Most TCR sequences were seen in very few donors, while some public TCRs were found in many individuals. Because counts were too low, about 18 rarely observed V segments, including chromosome 9 orphons, were excluded from the earlier analysis of 587 of the donors. A later analysis associated some 17,000 TCR beta sequences with specific HLA alleles at a false discovery rate of 0.05. In an earlier analysis of 587 of the donors, most TCR beta V segments appeared in productive rearrangements about 90% or about 30% of the time, broadly matching IMGT annotations. The classifier was reported to diagnose cytomegalovirus status with high specificity and sensitivity in both the original and validation cohorts. Because HLA typing was unavailable for some donors at each locus, only the typed subset was used in association tests. Strong co-occurrence of HLA alleles, especially DR and DQ, made assigning TCR associations to individual alleles difficult. Roughly uniform sequencing depth across donors was assumed in presence/absence analyses, although this assumption may not hold. According to a later analysis, parvovirus B19, influenza, CMV and Epstein-Barr virus appeared linked to several top co-occurrence clusters. In a later analysis, the rate of TCR association differed among HLA loci, with DRB1 alleles having the most associated TCRs and HLA-C alleles having the fewest. In vitro tests confirmed that a few of the cytomegalovirus-associated TCR beta chains recognize cytomegalovirus antigens. A later genetic analysis reported fewer N-insertions in productive TCRs among donors in an Asian-associated ancestry cluster than the approximately 670-donor mean. The authors suggested that the approach could potentially be extended to other disease states and immunological phenotypes. The sequencing pipeline was judged likely to have produced a cluster of highly shared sequence variants as a technical artifact.

With respect to this clone: Its cognate antigen has yet to be identified. No base quality information exists; no much larger clone differs at one position.

The germline V gene encodes CDR1 SGDLS and CDR2 YYNGEE. V is shortened by 7 bases, J by 11 bases, and the region joining them spans 6 bases. Taken from cysteine to phenylalanine, the CDR3 has 9 residues. Only the CDR3 portion is preserved as DNA: 27 bases, with reading frame beginning at the first base. The cohort was made up of around 720 healthy bone marrow donors. At the time of sampling, every cohort member was nominally healthy, though immune exposures that went unrecorded were likely present. The donor was CMV seronegative and belonged to the group of 352 seronegative cohort members. A peripheral blood sample was collected from each donor, and TCR beta sequencing was performed on peripheral blood mononuclear cells. The Qiagen DNeasy Blood Extraction Kit was used to extract genomic DNA from the blood cell samples. The library was obtained by the immunoSEQ multiplex PCR assay. For the multiplex PCR, a mixture combining 60 forward primers for TCR Vbeta segments and 13 reverse primers for TCR Jbeta segments was used. The CDR3 region of rearranged TCR beta genes was amplified from genomic DNA by a multiplex PCR assay. The amplified TCR beta libraries were sequenced on the Illumina HiSeq System as 87-base-pair reads. The authors' analysis ran thus. A later analysis counted approximately 74 million unique TCR beta chains across the roughly 700 repertoires, and some 11 million of these chains were shared by at least two donors. Raw reads were error-corrected and collapsed into unique sequences by a nearest-neighbor algorithm in which closely related sequences were merged to remove PCR and sequencing errors. V, D and J gene segments were assigned by aligning CDR3 sequences to IMGT reference sequences. For a sequence to be retained, at least a six-nucleotide match to both a V gene segment and a J gene segment was required. A rearrangement was called productive if the CDR3 had no stop codons and remained in frame with V and J, and every other rearrangement was called non-productive. Following IMGT convention, CDR3 was defined as the stretch from the second conserved V-encoded cysteine up to the conserved J-encoded phenylalanine. In an earlier analysis of 550 to 650 of the donors, sequences lacking an unambiguous match to a single V gene segment were excluded. In an earlier analysis of around 600 of the donors, V segments were called functional above 56.7% productive rearrangements and were called segregating when the between-donor standard deviation exceeded 5%. A statistical classification framework was built to diagnose cytomegalovirus status from the catalog of TCR beta chain sequences. A later analysis assigned V and J genes by comparing TCR nucleotide sequences with IMGT/GENE-DB human TR gene sequences. The TCRdist pipeline was used in a later analysis to assign CDR3 sequences and most-parsimonious VDJ recombination scenarios. In a later analysis, each TCR beta chain was defined by its CDR3 amino acid sequence together with its V-gene family, and reads without a unique V-gene family were excluded. As a way to deal with suspected cross-contamination and a sequencing artifact, a later analysis dropped 450 to 600 nucleotide sequences that were highly shared and had low generation probability. In a later analysis, a clonal expansion index was calculated for each public chain from normalized within-repertoire ranks of inferred template counts. In a later analysis, generation probabilities were computed using a VDJ recombination model fitted to out-of-frame rearrangements, and the results were checked against IGoR. In a later analysis, TCR-TCR, TCR-HLA and TCR-CMV co-occurrence was scored with hypergeometric tests, and a repertoire-size bias correction was applied to TCR pairs. To estimate false discovery rates, a later analysis permuted the HLA or CMV assignments 20 times. A later analysis grouped co-occurring TCRs with DBSCAN, adding TCRdist sequence similarity when clustering within HLA-allele-positive subsets. Co-occurrence clustering excluded repertoires with fewer than 30,000 or more than 120,000 public chains, plus five with anomalous nucleotide sharing. TCRdb retrieved this table from immuneACCESS and kept in-frame rearrangements only. Not all clones are present; in checked studies, unresolved V genes account for under half, and no reason is known for the remainder. V and J calls and clone size are copied from that table; D and trimming were computed from the DNA. Counted in this sample were approximately 210,000 clones; 87% of them appeared once. The top ten clones comprise 1.3% of the sample.

The sequencing input was PBMCs. This sequence originates from a man aged 25 to 40 in good health and CMV-seronegative. The sequence is built from TRBV9 and TRBJ2-2; a weak D assignment points to TRBD2 (5 bases agree). Here is the DNA: TGTGCCAGCGGAGGAGAGCTGTTTTTT. This is translated as CASGGELFF.